One sample yielded the 17 T cell receptor beta chains listed below, sequenced in a study of blood T cell repertoires in COVID-19 (dated by TCRdb to 2020 to 2022). Library method: the immunoSEQ multiplex PCR assay. TCRdb re-hosts the immuneACCESS table, in-frame sequences only. Its copies lack some clones; in the studies checked, an unresolved V gene accounts for under half of them, and the cause for the rest is not known. Across this sample there are about 220,000 clones, with around 81% seen only once. Of the sample, 5.5% to 8.5% is held by the ten largest clones. The sample comprised peripheral blood. Receptors were obtained from a woman aged 70-85 years with acute or convalescent COVID-19.

V and J are TRBV29-1 and TRBJ1-1, with D possibly TRBD1 on 6 matching bases. Germline CDR1 reads SQVTM; CDR2 reads ANQGSEA. V lost 3 bases, J lost 4 bases, and 9 bases lay in between. The CDR3 totals 12 residues. The CDR3 sequence is CSVDRGSTEAFF. For the CDR3, the DNA is TGCAGCGTTGACAGGGGATCCACTGAAGCTTTCTTT.

This clone showed up just a few times. This chain connects TRBV12-3 or TRBV12-4 to TRBJ1-2; 7 bases agree with TRBD1. This CDR3 is 12 amino acids long. V was clipped by 10 bases and J by 8 bases; unmatched bases: 10. The CDR3 coding sequence is TGTGCCACCTACCTACAGGGGTGGGGCTACACCTTC. It encodes CATYLQGWGYTF.

The table lists this clone with many counts. This chain links TRBV29-1 with TRBJ2-5; D remains ambiguous. From germline, CDR1 is SQVTM and CDR2 ANQGSEA. With 4 bases removed from V and 2 bases from J, the gap between germline ends came to 14 bases. There are 14 residues in the CDR3. DNA of the CDR3: TGCAGCGTTGGAGATCCGTTATCGCAAGAGACCCAGTACTTC. It yields the protein CSVGDPLSQETQYF. Based on the CDR3 plus reference TRBV29-1 and TRBJ2-5, the full variable domain is SAVISQKPSRDICQRGTSLTIQCQVDSQVTMMFWYRQQPGQSLTLIATANQGSEATYESGFVIDKFPISRPNLTFSTLTVSNMSPEDSSIYLCSVGDPLSQETQYFGPGTRLLVL.

This chain joins TRBV11-2 and TRBJ2-5; 7 bases line up with TRBD1. Germline V CDR1 and CDR2: SGHAT, FQNNGV. The CDR3 extends over 13 amino acids. V was clipped by 6 bases and J by 5 bases; unmatched bases: 6. The CDR3 sequence: CASRLTGRETQYF. The CDR3 coding sequence is TGTGCCAGCAGGCTGACAGGGCGGGAGACCCAGTACTTC. The full variable domain, its missing parts supplied by reference TRBV11-2 and TRBJ2-5, is EAGVAQSPRYKIIEKRQSVAFWCNPISGHATLYWYQQILGQGPKLLIQFQNNGVVDDSQLPKDRFSAERLKGVDSTLKIQPAKLEDSAVYLCASRLTGRETQYFGPGTRLLVL.

This sequence joins TRBV6-5 and TRBJ2-7; 7 bases agree with TRBD2. The germline V gene encodes CDR1 MNHEY and CDR2 SVGAGI. The V and J ends lost 4 bases and 4 bases, in that order; junction bases with no gene match: 13. This CDR3 is built from 16 residues. The CDR3 coding sequence is TGTGCCAGCAGTTGGACCTGGGGCGGGGGAGGTTACGAGCAGTACTTC. As protein: CASSWTWGGGGYEQYF.

The chain combines TRBV6-5 with TRBJ2-5, with 7 positions matching TRBD2. The J segment lost 5 bases and the V segment lost 0 bases, leaving 6 bases of the junction unmatched. The CDR3 extends over 15 amino acids. CDR1 and CDR2 from the germline V gene are MNHEY and SVGAGI. The CDR3 loop reads CASSYSGTIQETQYF. CDR3 coding DNA: TGTGCCAGCAGTTACTCCGGGACTATTCAGGAGACCCAGTACTTC.

This chain uses TRBV6-2 or TRBV6-3 with TRBJ2-3; TRBD2 matches at 13 bases. V was clipped by 5 bases and J by 4 bases; unmatched bases: 18. This CDR3 is 20 amino acids long. Germline CDR1 reads MNHEY; CDR2 reads SVGEGT. The CDR3 DNA sequence: TGTGCCAGCAGTACCCGGACAGTAGGGACTAGCGGGGTGAAAGCAGATACGCAGTATTTT. It is translated as CASSTRTVGTSGVKADTQYF.

This clone has only one observation. The gene calls are TRBV10-3 and TRBJ2-2; 7 bases align to TRBD1. V shed 9 bases, J shed 2 bases, and the junction held 3 bases outside the gene matches. In germline, CDR1 is ENHRY, CDR2 SYGVKD. The CDR3 has 13 residues. In DNA form, the CDR3 reads TGTGCCATTAGGGACAGAAACACCGGGGAGCTGTTTTTT. Residues: CAIRDRNTGELFF.

This clone was detected a few times. The J gene is TRBJ2-2, the V gene TRBV7-2, with a possible D match to TRBD2 (5 bases). The V and J ends lost 3 bases and 2 bases respectively, with 13 bases between them. Germline V gives CDR1 SGHTA, CDR2 FQGNSA. The CDR3 is made up of 16 amino acids. The CDR3 DNA reads as TGTGCCAGCAGCTTTATGGCGGGCGTAAACACCGGGGAGCTGTTTTTT. Its protein product is CASSFMAGVNTGELFF.

The chain joins TRBV24-1 to TRBJ1-2; tentative D call: TRBD1 (5 bases). Germline CDR1 KGHDR, CDR2 SFDVKD. The CDR3 spans 12 residues. Trimming pared 5 bases from V and 11 bases from J, leaving 14 bases between. The CDR3 loop reads CATSGPGRVYTF. Written as DNA, the CDR3 is TGTGCCACCAGTGGCCCTGGCAGGGTGTACACCTTC.

The chain has TRBV11-2 and TRBJ2-5; TRBD2 aligns across 12 bases. V shed 5 bases and J 2 bases; nucleotides not matched to a gene: 12. CDR3 size: 18 residues. Germline V CDR1 and CDR2: SGHAT, FQNNGV. CDR3 region: CASSILIPGLAGQETQYF. CDR3 nucleotide sequence: TGTGCCAGCAGCATTCTAATCCCAGGACTAGCGGGGCAAGAGACCCAGTACTTC.

The count of this clone is one. J is TRBJ2-7 and V is TRBV6-2 or TRBV6-3, with D possibly TRBD1 on 5 matching bases. The CDR3 has 14 amino acids. In germline, CDR1 is MNHEY, CDR2 SVGEGT. Trimming pared 3 bases from V and 3 bases from J, leaving 12 bases between. CDR3 loop: CASSYSDSLYEQYF. CDR3 sequence (DNA): TGTGCCAGCAGTTATTCTGACAGCCTCTACGAGCAGTACTTC.

This chain uses TRBV6-5 with TRBJ1-2, with 8 bases identical to TRBD1. The CDR3 is made up of 15 amino acids. CDR1 MNHEY and CDR2 SVGAGI come from the germline V gene. The junction had 9 bases not matched to a gene; V was cut back by 5 bases and J by 4 bases. The CDR3: CASSTGGAGSYGYTF. DNA of the CDR3: TGTGCCAGCAGTACAGGGGGGGCGGGGAGCTATGGCTACACCTTC.

V is TRBV7-2 and J is TRBJ2-2; 8 bases are a match to TRBD1. The V segment lost 5 bases and the J segment 4 bases; nucleotides outside the gene matches: 6. Germline loops: CDR1 SGHTA, CDR2 FQGNSA. The CDR3 spans 15 residues. Here the CDR3 reads CASSLGQGLTGELFF. DNA for the CDR3: TGTGCCAGCAGCCTAGGACAGGGCCTCACCGGGGAGCTGTTTTTT. Supplemented by reference TRBV7-2 and TRBJ2-2, the full variable domain reads GAGVSQSPSNKVTEKGKDVELRCDPISGHTALYWYRQSLGQGLEFLIYFQGNSAPDKSGLPSDRFSAERTGGSVSTLTIQRTQQEDSAVYLCASSLGQGLTGELFFGEGSRLTVL.

The genes are TRBV5-1 and TRBJ1-1, with D perhaps matching TRBD1 (5 bases). V was cut by 2 bases and J by 7 bases, with 15 bases left in between. The germline gives CDR1 SGHRS, CDR2 YFSETQ. The CDR3 has 14 amino acids. For the CDR3, the DNA is TGCGCCAGCAGCTTACTGGGGCCTTTAGGTGAAGCTTTCTTT. This codes for CASSLLGPLGEAFF.

This clone has only one observation. The J gene is TRBJ2-7, the V gene TRBV24-1; D perhaps matches TRBD1 (6 bases). CDR1 is KGHDR and CDR2 is SFDVKD in the germline V gene. Trimming stripped 1 base from V and 11 bases from J, with 14 bases between. This CDR3 comprises 13 residues. DNA of the CDR3: TGTGCCACCAGTGATTTTGGGACAAAGGGAAAGTACGTC. Residues: CATSDFGTKGKYV.

This chain joins TRBV9 and TRBJ2-2; TRBD2 aligns across 13 bases. V trimming: 2 bases; J trimming: 7 bases; junction bases outside the gene matches: 11. The CDR3 consists of 18 residues. The germline V gene has CDR1 SGDLS and CDR2 YYNGEE. In DNA, the CDR3 is TGTGCCAGCAGCGTGGGACTAGCGGGGCCTCTGGGCGGCGGGGAGCTGTTTTTT. It translates to CASSVGLAGPLGGGELFF.